These 12 T cell receptor beta chains were all obtained from the same sample, sequenced in a study of OX40 agonist ivuxolimab in advanced cancers. The table came from immunoSEQ multiplex PCR; TCRdb's copy has only in-frame clones and leaves some out. The sample consists of tens of thousands of clones, around 77% of them appearing once. This specimen was CD4+ or CD8+ T cells sorted from blood, taken in a trial of the OX40 agonist ivuxolimab. Source of these receptors: an adult with an advanced solid tumor such as melanoma, head and neck, liver or kidney cancer.

V and J are TRBV27 and TRBJ2-6; no firm D call. The CDR3 covers 15 residues. Germline assignment: CDR1 MNHEY and CDR2 SMNVEV (reference sequence). The V end lost 3 bases, the J end lost 0 bases, and 6 bases lay between the germline ends. DNA of the CDR3: TGTGCCAGCAGTTTTGACGGCTCTGGGGCCAACGTCCTGACTTTC. This translates into CASSFDGSGANVLTF.

The rearrangement uses TRBV5-1 and TRBJ1-2; 12 bases line up with TRBD1. The CDR3 totals 18 residues. Germline V CDR1 and CDR2: SGHRS, YFSETQ. Unmatched junction bases numbered 11, after V lost 4 bases and J lost 1 base. The CDR3 region has the DNA TGCGCCAGCAGCACGATACCGGGACAGGGGGCCCTTAACTATGGCTACACCTTC. Translated, it gives CASSTIPGQGALNYGYTF. Full variable domain (outside the CDR3, taken from reference TRBV5-1 and TRBJ1-2): KAGVTQTPRYLIKTRGQQVTLSCSPISGHRSVSWYQQTPGQGLQFLFEYFSETQRNKGNFPGRFSGRQFSNSRSEMNVSTLELGDSALYLCASSTIPGQGALNYGYTFGSGTRLTVV.

The chain joins TRBV10-3 to TRBJ2-7; TRBD1 is a possible D gene (6 bases). Germline V gene lookup returns CDR1 ENHRY and CDR2 SYGVKD. Trimming removed 6 bases from V and 2 bases from J, with 8 bases in between. This CDR3 is built from 12 residues. The CDR3 spells CAIRDRTYEQYF. CDR3 in DNA: TGTGCCATCAGGGACAGAACCTACGAGCAGTACTTC.

The V gene is TRBV10-2, the J gene TRBJ1-1; no clear D gene. The V gene lost 6 bases and the J gene lost 2 bases, with 7 bases spanning the gap. Germline CDR1 is WSHSY and CDR2 is SAAADI. CDR3 length equals 12 residues. CDR3 loop: CASRDVNTEAFF. In DNA, the CDR3 is TGCGCCAGCAGGGATGTTAACACTGAAGCTTTCTTT.

In its sample, this clone was seen a few times. At the DNA level, this CDR3 is encoded by other sequences in the same sample as well. V and J are TRBV4-1 and TRBJ1-1; maybe TRBD1 (6 bases). Germline V lookup: CDR1 MGHRA, CDR2 YSYEKL. The CDR3 totals 15 residues. V was clipped by 0 bases and J by 0 bases, with 8 bases between them. CDR3 region: CASSQDRDMNTEAFF. The DNA of the CDR3 is TGCGCCAGCAGCCAAGACAGGGACATGAACACTGAAGCTTTCTTT.

This chain joins TRBV19 and TRBJ2-3; 7 bases line up with TRBD2. This CDR3 region has 15 residues. Germline V gene data show CDR1 as LNHDA and CDR2 as SQIVND (reference sequence). The J segment lost 2 bases and the V segment lost 6 bases, leaving 8 bases of the junction unmatched. This chain's CDR3 is CASSLGLVVTDTQYF. CDR3 DNA: TGTGCCAGTAGCCTCGGACTAGTCGTCACAGATACGCAGTATTTT.

This chain's CDR3 is CASGSINRPKNIQYF. CDR3 sequence (DNA): TGTGCCAGCGGAAGTATAAACCGGCCCAAAAACATTCAGTACTTC. The chain has TRBV19 and TRBJ2-4, with D uncertain. The CDR3 is made up of 15 amino acids. Per germline, CDR1 LNHDA and CDR2 SQIVND (reference sequence). V was cut by 9 bases and J by 2 bases, with 17 bases left in between. The full variable domain, with the rest looked up from reference TRBV19 and TRBJ2-4, is DGGITQSPKYLFRKEGQNVTLSCEQNLNHDAMYWYRQDPGQGLRLIYYSQIVNDFQKGDIAEGYSVSREKKESFPLTVTSAQKNPTAFYLCASGSINRPKNIQYFGAGTRLSVL.

This clone was counted only a few times. V usage is TRBV6-7 and J usage is TRBJ1-1, with D perhaps TRBD1 (5 bases). TRBV6-7 is flagged as an ORF with uncertain function. The CDR3 loop spans 14 amino acids. Trimming left V 3 bases short and J 8 bases short, with 16 bases between. The CDR3 protein is CASSYIPRTQEAFF. Written as DNA, the CDR3 is TGTGCCAGCAGTTATATCCCGAGGACACAGGAAGCTTTCTTT.

V gene TRBV9 combines with J gene TRBJ1-3; no definite D call. The CDR3 extends over 15 amino acids. CDR1 is SGDLS and CDR2 is YYNGEE in the germline V gene. Trimming shortened V by 0 bases and J by 3 bases, and 10 bases separated the two germline ends. In nucleotides, the CDR3 is TGTGCCAGCAGCGTAGGGTCGAGCGTTGGAAACACCATATATTTT. It is translated as CASSVGSSVGNTIYF.

The chain combines TRBV28 with TRBJ2-7; maybe TRBD1 (6 bases). With 0 bases removed from V and 5 bases from J, the gap between germline ends came to 11 bases. Germline assignment: CDR1 MDHEN and CDR2 SYDVKM. The CDR3 sequence is 14 residues long. DNA for the CDR3: TGTGCCAGCAGTTTATGGGGGGCGCTAAACGAGCAGTACTTC. This encodes CASSLWGALNEQYF.

The V call is TRBV2, the J call TRBJ2-1; 8 nucleotides agree with TRBD2. Germline CDR1 reads SNHLY; CDR2 reads FYNNEI. The length of the CDR3 is 13 residues. The V gene end was trimmed by 8 bases and the J gene end by 8 bases; junction bases not matched to a gene: 8. The CDR3 here is CASGSGNSHEQFF. The DNA for the CDR3 is TGTGCCAGCGGTAGCGGGAACTCCCATGAGCAGTTCTTC. The full variable domain, rest sourced from reference TRBV2 and TRBJ2-1, is EPEVTQTPSHQVTQMGQEVILRCVPISNHLYFYWYRQILGQKVEFLVSFYNNEISEKSEIFDDQFSVERPDGSNFTLKIRSTKLEDSAMYFCASGSGNSHEQFFGPGTRLTVL.

This chain links TRBV5-5 with TRBJ2-1, with 9 nucleotides matching TRBD2. The CDR3 totals 15 residues. V shed 0 bases and J 7 bases; nucleotides not matched to a gene: 5. CDR1 is SGHKS, CDR2 YYEKEE, per germline (reference sequence). The CDR3 DNA is TGTGCCAGCAGCTTGGGACTAGCGGAGCTGAATGAGCAGTTCTTC. Amino acids: CASSLGLAELNEQFF.